This entry features one T cell receptor beta chain sequence. Germline loops: CDR1 GTSNPN, CDR2 SVGIG (reference sequence). After removal of 0 bases from V and 2 bases from J, the junction contained 7 bases not matched to a gene. The CDR3 has 15 residues. This sample was included in a study of T cell changes during pregnancy in multiple sclerosis. Profiled with immunoSEQ multiplex PCR; TCRdb holds only in-frame clones, not every one. Here the sample spans over 30,000 clones, 88% being singletons. This clonotype was obtained from a female donor with multiple sclerosis, enrolled in a pregnancy study. The specimen comprised CD4+ T cells from peripheral blood mononuclear cells, sampled before pregnancy. The chain joins TRBV30 to TRBJ2-7; 7 bases map to TRBD2. For the CDR3, the DNA is TGTGCCTGGAGTGTCAACGGACTAGTTCCCTACGAGCAGTACTTC. It is translated as CAWSVNGLVPYEQYF.